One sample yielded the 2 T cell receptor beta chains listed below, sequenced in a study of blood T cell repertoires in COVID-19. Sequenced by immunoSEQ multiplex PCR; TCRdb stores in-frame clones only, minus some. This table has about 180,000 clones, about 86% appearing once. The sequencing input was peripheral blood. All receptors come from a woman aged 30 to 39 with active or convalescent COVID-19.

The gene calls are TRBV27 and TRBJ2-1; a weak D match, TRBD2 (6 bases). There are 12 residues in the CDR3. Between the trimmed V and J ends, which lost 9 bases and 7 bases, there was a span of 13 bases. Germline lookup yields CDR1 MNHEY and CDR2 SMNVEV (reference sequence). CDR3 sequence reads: CASTGVWNEQFF. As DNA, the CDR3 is TGTGCCAGTACGGGGGTTTGGAATGAGCAGTTCTTC.

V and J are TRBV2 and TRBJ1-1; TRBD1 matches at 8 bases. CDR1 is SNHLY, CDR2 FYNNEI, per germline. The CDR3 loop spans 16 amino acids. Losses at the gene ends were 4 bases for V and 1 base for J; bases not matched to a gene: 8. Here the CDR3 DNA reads TGTGCCAGCAGTGTCGGACAGGGAAAGAAGAACACTGAAGCTTTCTTT. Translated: CASSVGQGKKNTEAFF.